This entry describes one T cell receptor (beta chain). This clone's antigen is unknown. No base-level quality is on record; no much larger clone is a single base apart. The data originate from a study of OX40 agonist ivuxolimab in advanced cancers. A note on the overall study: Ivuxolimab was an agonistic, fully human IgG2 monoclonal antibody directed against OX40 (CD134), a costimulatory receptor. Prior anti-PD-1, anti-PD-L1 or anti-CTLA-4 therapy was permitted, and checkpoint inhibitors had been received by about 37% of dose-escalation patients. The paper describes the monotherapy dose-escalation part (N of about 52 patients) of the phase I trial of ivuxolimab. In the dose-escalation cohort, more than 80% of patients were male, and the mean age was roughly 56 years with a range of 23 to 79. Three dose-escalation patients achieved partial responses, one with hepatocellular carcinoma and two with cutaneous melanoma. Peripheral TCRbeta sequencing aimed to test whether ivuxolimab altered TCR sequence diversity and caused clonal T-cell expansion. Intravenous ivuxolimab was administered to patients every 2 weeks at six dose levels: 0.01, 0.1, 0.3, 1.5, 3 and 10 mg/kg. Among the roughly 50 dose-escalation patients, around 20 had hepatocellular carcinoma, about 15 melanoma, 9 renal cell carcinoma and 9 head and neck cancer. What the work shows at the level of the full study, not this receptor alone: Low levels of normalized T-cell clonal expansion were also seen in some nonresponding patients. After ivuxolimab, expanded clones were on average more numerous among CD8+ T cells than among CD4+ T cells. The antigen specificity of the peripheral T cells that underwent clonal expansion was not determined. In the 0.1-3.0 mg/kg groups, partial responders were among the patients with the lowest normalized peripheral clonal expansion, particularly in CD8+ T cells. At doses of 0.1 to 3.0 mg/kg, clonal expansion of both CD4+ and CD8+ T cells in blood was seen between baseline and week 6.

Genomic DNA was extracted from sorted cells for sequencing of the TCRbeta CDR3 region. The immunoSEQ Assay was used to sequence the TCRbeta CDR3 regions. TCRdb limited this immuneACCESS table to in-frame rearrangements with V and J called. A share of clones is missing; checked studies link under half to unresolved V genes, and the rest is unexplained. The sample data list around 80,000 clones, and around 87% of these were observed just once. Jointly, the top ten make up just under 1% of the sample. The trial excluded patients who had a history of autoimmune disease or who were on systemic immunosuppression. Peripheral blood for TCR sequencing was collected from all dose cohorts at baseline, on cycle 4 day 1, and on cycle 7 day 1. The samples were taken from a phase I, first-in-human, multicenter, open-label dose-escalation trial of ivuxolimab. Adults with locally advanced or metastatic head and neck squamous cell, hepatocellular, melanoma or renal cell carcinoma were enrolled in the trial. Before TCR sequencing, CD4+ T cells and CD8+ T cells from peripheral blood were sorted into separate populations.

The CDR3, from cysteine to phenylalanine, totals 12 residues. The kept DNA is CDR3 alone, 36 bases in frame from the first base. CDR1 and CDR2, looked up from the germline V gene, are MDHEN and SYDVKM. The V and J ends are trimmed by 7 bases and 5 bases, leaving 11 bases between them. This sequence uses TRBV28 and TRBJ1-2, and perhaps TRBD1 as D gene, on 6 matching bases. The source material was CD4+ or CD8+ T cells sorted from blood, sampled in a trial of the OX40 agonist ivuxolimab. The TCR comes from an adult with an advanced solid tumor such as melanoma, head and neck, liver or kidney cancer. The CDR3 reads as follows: CASMTGSYGYTF. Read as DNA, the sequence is TGTGCCAGCATGACAGGCTCTTATGGCTACACCTTC.